The 12 T cell receptor beta chains listed next were all sequenced from one sample in a study of shared clonotypes between healthy human individuals (TCRdb year 2020). The receptor library was made with the immunoSEQ multiplex PCR assay. TCRdb re-hosts the immuneACCESS table, in-frame sequences only. Its copies lack some clones; in the studies checked, an unresolved V gene accounts for under half of them, and the cause for the rest is not known. For this sample the table gives millions of clones, of which approximately 94% were detected only once. The ten most abundant clones make up roughly 0.13% of the sample. Sequencing was performed on naive CD4+ T cells sorted from blood. Explained via the paper, the cell subset or site label denotes: CD45RA+ positively selected. Every receptor here comes from a man between 18 and 29 years old in good health.

J is TRBJ2-5 and V is TRBV5-8; 10 bases agree with TRBD2. Germline V gene lookup returns CDR1 SGHTS and CDR2 YDEGEE. The CDR3 loop spans 16 amino acids. After removal of 2 bases from V and 5 bases from J, the junction contained 9 bases not matched to a gene. CDR3: CASSFGTSAQGETQYF. CDR3 nucleotide sequence: TGTGCCAGCAGCTTTGGGACTAGCGCCCAGGGGGAGACCCAGTACTTC. Looking up the rest from reference TRBV5-8 and TRBJ2-5 gives the full variable domain: EAGVTQSPTHLIKTRGQQATLRCSPISGHTSVYWYQQALGLGLQFLLWYDEGEERNRGNFPPRFSGRQFPNYSSELNVNALELEDSALYLCASSFGTSAQGETQYFGPGTRLLVL.

This sequence joins TRBV5-1 and TRBJ1-1; D is perhaps TRBD1 (5 bases). This CDR3 has 17 amino acids. Between the trimmed V and J ends, which lost 4 bases and 3 bases, there was a span of 22 bases. Germline V CDR1 and CDR2: SGHRS, YFSETQ. The CDR3 DNA is TGCGCCAGCAGCCAAACGGGGTCACCTTCACAGGACACTGAAGCTTTCTTT. Translation gives CASSQTGSPSQDTEAFF. Full variable domain (missing parts from reference TRBV5-1 and TRBJ1-1): KAGVTQTPRYLIKTRGQQVTLSCSPISGHRSVSWYQQTPGQGLQFLFEYFSETQRNKGNFPGRFSGRQFSNSRSEMNVSTLELGDSALYLCASSQTGSPSQDTEAFFGQGTRLTVV.

V usage is TRBV30 and J usage is TRBJ1-1, with 8 bases that match TRBD1. The length of the CDR3 is 13 residues. The V and J ends lost 3 bases and 6 bases, in that order; junction bases with no gene match: 6. Germline lookup yields CDR1 GTSNPN and CDR2 SVGIG (reference sequence). The DNA for the CDR3 is TGTGCCTGGAGCGGACAGGGCTTGGCTGAAGCTTTCTTT. Its translation is CAWSGQGLAEAFF.

The V and J genes are TRBV4-1 and TRBJ2-5; D possibly corresponds to TRBD1 (5 bases). V was trimmed by 1 base and J by 5 bases, leaving 11 bases between them. CDR1 MGHRA and CDR2 YSYEKL come from the germline V gene. This CDR3 has 14 residues. The CDR3 reads CASSQAQGRETQYF. The CDR3 region has the DNA TGCGCCAGCAGCCAAGCGCAGGGCCGTGAGACCCAGTACTTC.

V gene TRBV6-1 combines with J gene TRBJ1-2; 9 bases fit TRBD1. V lost 5 bases to trimming and J lost 6 bases; unmatched junction nucleotides: 10. Germline CDR1 is MNHNS and CDR2 is SASEGT. This CDR3 comprises 15 residues. The CDR3 protein is CASSRTGDSRDGYTF. The CDR3, as DNA: TGTGCCAGCAGTCGGACAGGGGATTCACGGGATGGCTACACCTTC.

The chain recombines TRBV28 with TRBJ1-5; no clear D. The length of the CDR3 is 16 residues. Trimming took 4 bases from V and 5 from J, leaving 18 bases between them. CDR1 is MDHEN and CDR2 is SYDVKM in the germline V gene. CDR3 nucleotide sequence: TGTGCCAGCAGTTCACATCGGATTTCAGAGGATCAGCCCCAGCATTTT. Amino acid sequence: CASSSHRISEDQPQHF. The variable domain in full, with the rest retrieved from reference TRBV28 and TRBJ1-5, is DVKVTQSSRYLVKRTGEKVFLECVQDMDHENMFWYRQDPGLGLRLIYFSYDVKMKEKGDIPEGYSVSREKKERFSLILESASTNQTSMYLCASSSHRISEDQPQHFGDGTRLSIL.

The V gene is TRBV9, the J gene TRBJ2-5, with D tentatively TRBD1 (6 bases). The V gene lost 2 bases and the J gene lost 5 bases, with 16 bases spanning the gap. This CDR3 spans 15 amino acids. In germline, CDR1 is SGDLS, CDR2 YYNGEE. CDR3 nucleotide sequence: TGTGCCAGCAGCGTTAGGGACACCCTGGGCGAGACCCAGTACTTC. This translates into CASSVRDTLGETQYF.

The J gene is TRBJ2-3, the V gene TRBV19; D ambiguous. Germline V gives CDR1 LNHDA, CDR2 SQIVND (reference sequence). This CDR3 has 11 amino acids. V lost 4 bases, J lost 7 bases, and 6 bases lay in between. CDR3: CASSNSNTQYF. For the CDR3, the DNA is TGTGCCAGTAGTAATAGCAATACGCAGTATTTT.

The genes are TRBV6-5 and TRBJ2-1, with 7 bases that match TRBD2. Trimming took 5 bases from V and 1 from J; bases not matched to a gene: 5. Per germline, CDR1 MNHEY and CDR2 SVGAGI. The CDR3 consists of 15 residues. CDR3 amino acids: CASSHASGSYNEQFF. CDR3 sequence (DNA): TGTGCCAGCAGTCATGCTAGCGGTTCCTACAATGAGCAGTTCTTC.

This clone was seen just once. The rearrangement joins TRBV4-3 to TRBJ2-2; tentatively, D is TRBD2 (6 bases). Trimming cost V 1 base and J 3 bases, with 12 bases left between them. The CDR3 is 16 residues long. The germline CDR1 and CDR2 sequences are LGHNA and YSLEER. The CDR3 sequence is CASSQGLGGYTGELFF. CDR3 nucleotides: TGCGCCAGCAGCCAAGGGTTGGGGGGTTACACCGGGGAGCTGTTTTTT.

This clone has a single count. Other nucleotide sequences from this sample produce the same CDR3. This chain connects TRBV7-9 to TRBJ2-5; D uncertain. In germline, CDR1 is SEHNR, CDR2 FQNEAQ (reference sequence). The CDR3 sequence is 13 residues long. V was cut by 3 bases and J by 1 base, with 6 bases left in between. DNA for the CDR3: TGTGCCAGCAGCTTTGGCAGCCAAGAGACCCAGTACTTC. This codes for CASSFGSQETQYF.

The chain combines TRBV11-2 with TRBJ1-2; 9 nucleotides line up with TRBD1. Germline V gene lookup returns CDR1 SGHAT and CDR2 FQNNGV. The CDR3 runs 18 residues. The V segment lost 4 bases and the J segment 10 bases; nucleotides outside the gene matches: 22. The CDR3 reads CASSSIIYSRDREGFYTF. CDR3 DNA sequence: TGTGCCAGCAGCTCGATCATCTACAGCCGGGACAGGGAAGGGTTCTACACCTTC.